The clone carrying this T cell receptor beta chain was observed a few times. The data belong to a study of blood T cell repertoires in COVID-19. The wider study: Sites across the United States, Italy and Spain contributed samples from acute and convalescent COVID-19. From T cells, B-cell-depleted T cells, or PBMCs came the material, which was cDNA or gDNA.

Authors' analysis steps: Amplification with reference gene primers provided the estimates of nucleated cell counts. Profiled with immunoSEQ multiplex PCR; TCRdb holds only in-frame clones, not every one. That table gives V, J and clone size, and the DNA gave D and trimming. The table lists roughly 130,000 clones, about 80% of them singletons. CDR3 length: 13 amino acids. Germline V lookup: CDR1 GTSNPN, CDR2 SVGIG (reference sequence). The V end lost 5 bases, the J end lost 3 bases, and 11 bases lay between the germline ends. The clonotype was recovered from a woman aged 50 to 65 with acute or convalescent COVID-19. This chain connects TRBV30 to TRBJ1-5; no reliable D call. The sequencing input was peripheral blood. The CDR3 DNA follows: TGTGCCTGGGGCGGCGGGGACAATCAGCCCCAGCATTTT. Translation: CAWGGGDNQPQHF.